This T cell receptor (beta chain) was captured by sequencing in a study of T cells in Graves' hyperthyroidism and ophthalmopathy. This clonotype was seen at least ten times. Its antigen is undetermined. The J segment lost 7 bases and the V segment lost 4 bases, leaving 9 bases of the junction unmatched. The CDR3 sequence is 15 residues long. Germline values: CDR1 MDHEN, CDR2 SYDVKM. Study-wide results and caveats: Most clonotypes expanded in thyroid above 0.001 were likewise present in blood.

Stable hyperthyroidism: no ophthalmopathy progression over 18 months of follow-up. Clinical symptoms, serum thyroxine and TRAb, thyroid ultrasound and orbital computed tomography together formed the diagnostic basis. The source of the PBMCs was approximately 9.5 ml of fresh peripheral blood. RNA transcripts provided the source from which TCR beta CDR3 regions were amplified. The HTBI set primed first-round TCR CDR3 RT-PCR. One entry per CDR3 protein, called by TCRdb with MiXCR from the multiplex PCR reads. This table holds about 400,000 distinct CDR3 sequences, about 15% found once. Sequenced: blood. This sequence joins TRBV28 and TRBJ1-4, with 7 bases lining up with TRBD1. The TCR originated in a woman aged 25 to 39 with Graves' hyperthyroidism. DNA of the CDR3: TGTGCCAGCAGTTCGCAGACAGGGAGCGGTGAAAAACTGTTTTTT. Protein: CASSSQTGSGEKLFF.